This T cell receptor beta chain comes out of a study of post-analysis software for immune sequencing data. At the level of the study: Clinical courses comprised relapsing-remitting, secondary progressive and progressive-relapsing multiple sclerosis.

Regarding the study as a whole: When compared against controls, multiple sclerosis patients showed significantly lower normalized Chao1 diversity. Patients had higher frequencies than controls of roughly 5 TRBV segments, including TRBV5-6, TRBV5-1 and TRBV20-1.

The TCR beta cDNA libraries carried unique molecular identifiers. In TCRdb, the PCR reads were re-called with MiXCR into one record per CDR3 protein. The sample consists of around 440,000 distinct CDR3 sequences, over 35% of them appearing once. Of note for this clonotype: Its antigen is unidentified.

The germline CDR1 and CDR2 sequences are SGHRS and YFSETQ. This CDR3 is 16 amino acids long. With 4 bases clipped from V and 10 bases from J, the junction kept 11 bases outside the gene matches. This chain uses TRBV5-1 with TRBJ2-1; 13 bases agree with TRBD2. This sequence originates from a girl aged 5 to 17 with multiple sclerosis. Sequencing was performed on blood. The CDR3 sequence is CASSPSLAGGSYEQFF. The CDR3 nucleotides read TGCGCCAGCAGCCCGTCACTAGCGGGAGGGTCCTACGAGCAGTTCTTC.